The 29 T cell receptor beta chains below all came from one sample that was sequenced in a study of regulatory T cells in long-lasting Graves disease. Building the TCR beta libraries relied on iRepertoire HTBI primers, and CDR3 regions underwent Arm-PCR. Each CDR3 protein is one row after TCRdb ran MiXCR on the multiplex PCR reads. The sample holds 400,000 to 450,000 distinct CDR3 sequences, around 17% seen once. Time point noted: newly diagnosed GD, antithyroid drugs for less than 3 months. With RNA extracted from PBMCs as input, the TCR library was made. The same specimen was also included in a second study, on T cells in Graves' hyperthyroidism and ophthalmopathy.

The sequencing here drew on peripheral blood mononuclear cells (PBMCs), taken at new diagnosis, from a patient treated with antithyroid drugs. These receptor sequences come from a woman aged 25 to 39 with Graves disease.

The gene calls are TRBV12-3 or TRBV12-4 and TRBJ1-1; D gene ambiguous. The CDR3 totals 14 residues. Deletions cut 5 bases from V and 4 bases from J, with 14 bases between. CDR3 nucleotide sequence: TGTGCCAGCAGTGAAAACCGGGCCGTCACTGAAGCTTTCTTT. Residues: CASSENRAVTEAFF.

This clonotype was recorded at least ten times. The V gene is TRBV10-3, the J gene TRBJ1-2; 8 nucleotides agree with TRBD1. This CDR3 is 12 amino acids long. Germline loops: CDR1 ENHRY, CDR2 SYGVKD. After removal of 4 bases from V and 8 bases from J, the junction contained 3 bases not matched to a gene. Written as DNA, the CDR3 is TGTGCCATCAGTGGACAGGGGCTGGGCTACACCTTC. Its translation is CAISGQGLGYTF.

In its sample, this clonotype was seen many times. The rearrangement joins TRBV20-1 to TRBJ1-5; a weak D match, TRBD1 (5 bases). Germline values: CDR1 DFQATT, CDR2 SNEGSKA (reference sequence). This CDR3 region has 14 residues. V gave up 6 bases and J gave up 2 bases, with 14 bases separating them. The DNA for the CDR3 is TGCAGTGCCTGCCCCGGGGCTGGCAATCAGCCCCAGCATTTT. It encodes CSACPGAGNQPQHF.

The rearrangement links TRBV5-6 to TRBJ1-6; TRBD1 matches at 8 bases. The germline V gene has CDR1 SGHDT and CDR2 YYEEEE. Trimming took 4 bases from V and 11 from J; bases not matched to a gene: 8. CDR3 length: 14 residues. The CDR3 DNA reads as TGTGCCAGCAGCACCGGACAGGGTGGTACACCCCTCCACTTT. It codes for CASSTGQGGTPLHF. The variable domain in full, completed from reference TRBV5-6 and TRBJ1-6, reads DAGVTQSPTHLIKTRGQQVTLRCSPKSGHDTVSWYQQALGQGPQFIFQYYEEEERQRGNFPDRFSGHQFPNYSSELNVNALLLGDSALYLCASSTGQGGTPLHFGNGTRLTVT.

This clonotype was detected ten times or more. The chain employs TRBV3-1 and TRBJ2-1; perhaps TRBD2 as D (5 bases). The CDR3 spans 15 residues. The germline CDR1 and CDR2 sequences are LGHDT and YNNKEL (reference sequence). The V end was cut by 1 base, the J end by 0 bases, with 7 bases between. CDR3 in DNA: TGTGCCAGCAGCCAAGCGGGGAGCTCCTACAATGAGCAGTTCTTC. Translation gives CASSQAGSSYNEQFF.

The sample holds many counts of this clonotype. The chain employs TRBV20-1 and TRBJ2-7; 11 bases align to TRBD2. Trimming at V came to 0 bases and at J to 2 bases, leaving 3 bases not matched to a gene. Germline V lookup: CDR1 DFQATT, CDR2 SNEGSKA (reference sequence). This CDR3 contains 15 residues. In DNA, the CDR3 is TGCAGTGCTAGAGACAGACTAGCGGGGACCTACGAGCAGTACTTC. Translation gives CSARDRLAGTYEQYF.

This clonotype was seen many times. The chain carries TRBV20-1 and TRBJ2-2, with 9 bases that match TRBD2. The CDR3 has 15 residues. Per the germline V gene, CDR1 is DFQATT and CDR2 is SNEGSKA (reference sequence). V was clipped by 3 bases and J by 5 bases; unmatched bases: 7. This chain's CDR3 is CSASPPLAGTGELFF. In DNA, the CDR3 is TGCAGTGCTAGCCCCCCGCTAGCGGGAACCGGGGAGCTGTTTTTT.

The sample holds many counts of this clonotype. The chain couples TRBV7-2 to TRBJ2-7, with TRBD2 matching 12 bases. With 7 bases clipped from V and 4 bases from J, the junction kept 8 bases outside the gene matches. The CDR3 spans 15 residues. The germline CDR1 and CDR2 sequences are SGHTA and FQGNSA. The CDR3 protein is CASTPRTSGKYEQYF. The CDR3 DNA reads TGTGCCAGCACCCCAAGGACTAGCGGGAAGTACGAGCAGTACTTC.

Turning to this clonotype: Given a far larger clone just one base away, this is likely a sequencing read error. The chain recombines TRBV6-5 with TRBJ2-3; perhaps TRBD2 as D (7 bases). The J call may be in error: the DNA end matches TRBJ2-1 better. Germline values: CDR1 MNHEY, CDR2 SVGAGI. CDR3 length equals 14 residues. The CDR3 sequence: CASSYGGAAYEQFF. The DNA for the CDR3 is TGTGCCAGCAGTTACGGGGGGGCGGCCTACGAGCAGTTCTTC.

This clonotype has a handful of counts. The CDR3: CSASSGRLNEQFF. The DNA of the CDR3 is TGCAGTGCCAGTAGCGGGAGGCTCAATGAGCAGTTCTTC. This chain uses TRBV20-1 with TRBJ2-1; 10 bases fit TRBD2. The V segment lost 6 bases and the J segment 6 bases; nucleotides outside the gene matches: 5. This CDR3 comprises 13 residues. Germline values: CDR1 DFQATT, CDR2 SNEGSKA (reference sequence).

This clonotype occurred many times. V and J are TRBV20-1 and TRBJ2-7; D is ambiguous. The CDR3 length is 13 residues. CDR1 and CDR2 from the germline V gene are DFQATT and SNEGSKA (reference sequence). V was shortened by 0 bases and J by 3 bases, with 9 bases between the two germline ends. The CDR3 DNA reads TGCAGTGCTAGAGATCGCACGAACTACGAGCAGTACTTC. Translated, it gives CSARDRTNYEQYF.

This clonotype showed up just a few times. The chain links TRBV29-1 to TRBJ2-2; D assignment may be TRBD1 or TRBD2 (5 bases each). The CDR3 sequence is 16 residues long. Trimming shortened V by 4 bases and J by 3 bases, and 18 bases separated the two germline ends. Germline V gives CDR1 SQVTM, CDR2 ANQGSEA. The CDR3 here is CSVADGTPRDTGELFF. The DNA of the CDR3 is TGCAGCGTTGCTGACGGGACGCCCAGGGACACCGGGGAGCTGTTTTTT.

This rearrangement joins TRBV6-2 or TRBV6-3 to TRBJ1-1; D uncertain. V lost 8 bases, J lost 4 bases, and 8 bases lay in between. Germline V gives CDR1 MNHEY, CDR2 SVGEGT. This CDR3 is 11 amino acids long. The CDR3 spells CASGRSTEAFF. The CDR3, as DNA: TGTGCCAGCGGGCGAAGCACTGAAGCTTTCTTT.

CDR3 region: CASSVAGTGVNEQYF. CDR3 DNA: TGCGCCAGCAGCGTAGCCGGGACAGGGGTGAACGAGCAGTACTTC. This rearrangement joins TRBV5-1 to TRBJ2-7; TRBD1 aligns across 10 bases. Germline assignment: CDR1 SGHRS and CDR2 YFSETQ. This CDR3 is built from 15 residues. V gave up 4 bases and J gave up 5 bases; unmatched junction bases: 9.

On this clonotype itself: A much larger clone is a single base away; this may be a read error. This sequence joins TRBV11-3 and TRBJ1-1, with D unresolved. The CDR3 consists of 13 residues. The germline V gene encodes CDR1 SGHNT and CDR2 YENEEA. CDR3 loop: CASSEGIRTEASF. CDR3 DNA: TGTGCCAGCAGTGAGGGAATCAGGACTGAAGCTTCCTTT.

Only a few counts were recorded for this clonotype. V gene TRBV9 combines with J gene TRBJ2-1; 13 bases agree with TRBD2. The length of the CDR3 is 16 residues. Germline CDR1 SGDLS, CDR2 YYNGEE. Trimming removed 3 bases from V and 6 bases from J; junction bases left unmatched: 6. This CDR3 is CASSALTSGRGNEQFF. CDR3 in DNA: TGTGCCAGCAGCGCCTTAACTAGCGGGAGGGGCAATGAGCAGTTCTTC.

This clonotype was seen repeatedly, ten times or more. The genes are TRBV10-3 and TRBJ1-1; a possible D gene is TRBD1 (5 bases). The germline V and J ends were trimmed by 1 base and 4 bases, with 7 bases remaining between them. CDR1 ENHRY and CDR2 SYGVKD come from the germline V gene. The CDR3 has 13 residues. The CDR3 protein is CAISEWGSTEAFF. DNA for the CDR3: TGTGCCATCAGTGAGTGGGGCAGCACTGAAGCTTTCTTT.

The chain uses TRBV6-2 or TRBV6-3 and TRBJ2-1, with TRBD2 identical over 8 bases. This CDR3 contains 16 residues. Germline CDR1 MNHEY, CDR2 SVGEGT. Trimming took 4 bases from V and 8 from J; bases not matched to a gene: 13. The CDR3 coding sequence is TGTGCCAGCAGTTTTCCTTCGACTAGCGACGACGATGAGCAGTTCTTC. Protein product: CASSFPSTSDDDEQFF.

This clonotype was seen many times. The chain combines TRBV3-1 with TRBJ1-2; D unclear. The CDR3 is 15 amino acids. V was clipped by 3 bases and J by 2 bases, with 13 bases between them. Germline V gene lookup returns CDR1 LGHDT and CDR2 YNNKEL (reference sequence). The CDR3 reads CASSQLSGKNYGYTF. Here the CDR3 DNA reads TGTGCCAGCAGCCAGCTCTCTGGAAAAAACTATGGCTACACCTTC. Looking up the rest from reference TRBV3-1 and TRBJ1-2 gives the full variable domain: DTAVSQTPKYLVTQMGNDKSIKCEQNLGHDTMYWYKQDSKKFLKIMFSYNNKELIINETVPNRFSPKSPDKAHLNLHINSLELGDSAVYFCASSQLSGKNYGYTFGSGTRLTVV.

This clonotype has just one count. The V gene is TRBV15, the J gene TRBJ2-5; 7 bases match TRBD1. CDR1 and CDR2 (germline): LNHNV, YYDKDF (reference sequence). The V and J ends lost 0 bases and 5 bases, in that order; junction bases with no gene match: 15. CDR3 length equals 18 residues. CDR3 DNA sequence: TGTGCCACCAGCAGAGATGTCACTTGGCAGGGGGTCGGGGAGACCCAGTACTTC. It is translated as CATSRDVTWQGVGETQYF.

V usage is TRBV25-1 and J usage is TRBJ1-4; D is unclear. The germline V gene has CDR1 MGHDK and CDR2 SYGVNS. The ends were cut back, 3 bases at V and 5 bases at J, with 13 bases in the middle. The CDR3 runs to 15 residues. CDR3 nucleotide sequence: TGTGCCAGCAGTGACTGGGGATCTAACAATGAAAAACTGTTTTTT. It yields the protein CASSDWGSNNEKLFF.

This clonotype was seen repeatedly, ten times or more. This chain uses TRBV6-1 with TRBJ1-2; D gene ambiguous. Trimming shortened V by 7 bases and J by 0 bases, and 15 bases separated the two germline ends. The CDR3 sequence is 15 residues long. From germline, CDR1 is MNHNS and CDR2 SASEGT. The chain's CDR3 is CASIRWPETNYGYTF. Here the CDR3 DNA reads TGTGCCAGCATAAGGTGGCCTGAGACTAACTATGGCTACACCTTC.

There are many counts of this clonotype. In DNA form, the CDR3 reads TGCGCCAGCAGCTTGGGCGGGACTAGCGGATACAATGAGCAGTTCTTC. Translated: CASSLGGTSGYNEQFF. The chain employs TRBV5-1 and TRBJ2-1; 11 bases line up with TRBD2. The CDR3 spans 16 residues. Germline V gene sequence: CDR1 SGHRS, CDR2 YFSETQ. The J segment lost 4 bases and the V segment lost 0 bases, leaving 3 bases of the junction unmatched. The full variable domain, with the rest looked up from reference TRBV5-1 and TRBJ2-1, is KAGVTQTPRYLIKTRGQQVTLSCSPISGHRSVSWYQQTPGQGLQFLFEYFSETQRNKGNFPGRFSGRQFSNSRSEMNVSTLELGDSALYLCASSLGGTSGYNEQFFGPGTRLTVL.

Comments on this clonotype: A much larger clone differs from this one at a single base, so this may be a read error. V usage is TRBV2 and J usage is TRBJ1-1; D remains ambiguous. Germline V gives CDR1 SNHLY, CDR2 FYNNEI. CDR3 length equals 12 residues. CDR3 loop: CASSHGNTETFF. CDR3 in DNA: TGTGCCAGCAGCCACGGAAACACTGAAACTTTCTTT.

There are many counts of this clonotype. The chain uses TRBV3-2 and TRBJ2-1; the table's D call TRBD1 went unverified against the DNA. TRBV3-2 is assigned pseudogene status. The length of the CDR3 is 21 residues. This chain's CDR3 is CASSQEQVAVEEEGRYNEQFF. The CDR3 coding sequence is TGTGCCAGCAGCCAAGAGCAAGTAGCGGTAGAAGAGGAGGGGCGGTACAATGAGCAGTTCTTC.

This clonotype was detected ten times or more. The chain joins TRBV20-1 to TRBJ2-7; no reliable D call. V was shortened by 6 bases and J by 6 bases, with 15 bases between the two germline ends. The germline V gene has CDR1 DFQATT and CDR2 SNEGSKA (reference sequence). This CDR3 is built from 12 residues. The CDR3 bases are TGCAGTGCCGAAAGTAGTCTCCCCGAGCAGTACTTC. It yields the protein CSAESSLPEQYF.

V is TRBV29-1 and J is TRBJ2-3; 7 positions match TRBD1. From germline, CDR1 is SQVTM and CDR2 ANQGSEA. Trimming cost V 4 bases and J 0 bases; bases outside gene matches: 10. This CDR3 spans 16 amino acids. The CDR3 region is CSVARSSRGSTDTQYF. The CDR3 coding sequence is TGCAGCGTTGCCCGATCCTCCAGGGGGAGCACAGATACGCAGTATTTT.

The table lists this clonotype with many counts. The chain combines TRBV3-1 with TRBJ2-1, with D unresolved. CDR1 is LGHDT and CDR2 is YNNKEL in the germline V gene (reference sequence). This CDR3 is 11 amino acids long. Trimming stripped 4 bases from V and 6 bases from J, with 4 bases between. The CDR3 here is CASSRSNEQFF. The CDR3 DNA reads as TGTGCCAGCAGCCGGAGCAATGAGCAGTTCTTC.

This chain links TRBV19 with TRBJ1-1; the match to TRBD1 covers 7 bases. The CDR3 runs to 17 residues. The V and J ends lost 8 bases and 6 bases, in that order; junction bases with no gene match: 21. Germline lookup yields CDR1 LNHDA and CDR2 SQIVND (reference sequence). The CDR3 here is CASCPGGLGGQAPEAFF. In DNA form, the CDR3 reads TGTGCCAGTTGTCCAGGGGGACTAGGGGGACAAGCCCCTGAAGCTTTCTTT.